This T cell receptor (beta chain) came from a study of naive and memory T cell subsets. Amplification of ligated cDNA took four PCR rounds with SP2 and nested alpha and beta constant primers. TCRdb recomputed calls from the 5' RACE reads with MiXCR, one row per CDR3 protein. The sample consists of tens of thousands of distinct CDR3 sequences, under 10% of them appearing once. The CDR3 length is 14 residues. V lost 0 bases and J 2 bases, leaving 7 bases between the germline ends. Germline V gene lookup returns CDR1 SGHNT and CDR2 YYREEE (reference sequence). The study, taken as a whole, reports: The RNA method is potentially sensitive to activation and differentiation changes.

The library had UMIs added by 3' ligation of an oligonucleotide to TCR cDNA. Whole-blood samples were over 2 ml of peripheral blood from healthy adult volunteers. Unsorted total RNA, about 1 to 1000 ng, was DNase treated before reverse transcription. In this sample, this clonotype turned up a few times. Antigen unknown. This clonotype was sampled from a female donor in good health. The chain joins TRBV5-4 to TRBJ2-3; tentatively, D is TRBD1 or TRBD2 (5 bases each). The CDR3: CASSLAGTTDTQYF. CDR3 DNA sequence: TGTGCCAGCAGCTTGGCAGGGACCACAGATACGCAGTATTTT.